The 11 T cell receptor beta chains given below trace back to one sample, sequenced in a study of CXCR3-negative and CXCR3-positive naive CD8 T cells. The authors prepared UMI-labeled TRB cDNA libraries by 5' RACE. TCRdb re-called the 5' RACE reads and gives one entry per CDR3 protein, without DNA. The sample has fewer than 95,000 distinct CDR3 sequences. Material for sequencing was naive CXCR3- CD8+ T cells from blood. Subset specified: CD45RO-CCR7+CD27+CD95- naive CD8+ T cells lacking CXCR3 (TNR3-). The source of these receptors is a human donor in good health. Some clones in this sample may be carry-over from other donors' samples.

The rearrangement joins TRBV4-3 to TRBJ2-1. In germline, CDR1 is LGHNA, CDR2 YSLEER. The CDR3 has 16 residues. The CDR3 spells CASSQESLGSYNEQFF.

CDR3 sequence: CASSQDGGAVYDNEQFF. V usage is TRBV4-3 and J usage is TRBJ2-1; absent DNA, TCRdb's TRBD1 call cannot be checked. Germline V gene lookup returns CDR1 LGHNA and CDR2 YSLEER. The CDR3 has 17 amino acids.

This CDR3 reads CASSLSGSSYNEQFF. J is TRBJ2-1 and V is TRBV7-9. The CDR3 sequence is 15 residues long. Looked up from germline, CDR1 is SEHNR and CDR2 is FQNEAQ (reference sequence).

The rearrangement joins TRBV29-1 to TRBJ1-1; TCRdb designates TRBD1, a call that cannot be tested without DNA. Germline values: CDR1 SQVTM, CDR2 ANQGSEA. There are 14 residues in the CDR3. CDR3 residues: CSVEGQGLNTEAFF.

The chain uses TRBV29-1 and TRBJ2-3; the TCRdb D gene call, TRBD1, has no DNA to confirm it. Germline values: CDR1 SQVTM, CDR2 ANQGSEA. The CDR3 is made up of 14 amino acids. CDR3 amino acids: CSAMGTGLADTQYF.

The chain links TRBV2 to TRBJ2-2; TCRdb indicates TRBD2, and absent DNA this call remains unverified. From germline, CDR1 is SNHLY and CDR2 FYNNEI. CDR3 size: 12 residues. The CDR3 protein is CASVHSGGELFF.

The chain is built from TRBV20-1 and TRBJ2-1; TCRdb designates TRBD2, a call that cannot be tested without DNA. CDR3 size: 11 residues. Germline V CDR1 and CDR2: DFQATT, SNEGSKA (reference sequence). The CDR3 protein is CSAPGLSEKFF.

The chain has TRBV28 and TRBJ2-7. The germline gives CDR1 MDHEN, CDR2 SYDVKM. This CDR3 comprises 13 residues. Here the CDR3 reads CASRAGSSYEQYF. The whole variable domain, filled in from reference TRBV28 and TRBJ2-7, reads DVKVTQSSRYLVKRTGEKVFLECVQDMDHENMFWYRQDPGLGLRLIYFSYDVKMKEKGDIPEGYSVSREKKERFSLILESASTNQTSMYLCASRAGSSYEQYFGPGTRLTVT.

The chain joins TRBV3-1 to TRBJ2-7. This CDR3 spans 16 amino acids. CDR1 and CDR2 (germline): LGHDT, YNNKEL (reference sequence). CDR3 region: CASSQEVGSVRDEQYF.

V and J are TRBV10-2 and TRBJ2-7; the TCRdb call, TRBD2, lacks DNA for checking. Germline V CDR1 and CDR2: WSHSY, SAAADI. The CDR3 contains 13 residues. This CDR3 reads CASSGPGGYEQYF.

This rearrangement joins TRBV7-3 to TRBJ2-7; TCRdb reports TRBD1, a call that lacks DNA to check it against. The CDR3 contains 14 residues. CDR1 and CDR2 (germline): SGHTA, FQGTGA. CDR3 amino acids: CASSYGDGSYEQYF.